One T cell receptor (beta chain) is described in this entry. TCRdb fed the 5' RACE reads into MiXCR, producing one record per CDR3 protein. The table records 200,000 or so distinct CDR3 sequences, approximately 6.8% of them present only once. The CDR3 contains 16 residues. The germline CDR1 and CDR2 sequences are SGDLS and YYNGEE. After removal of 0 bases from V and 0 bases from J, the junction contained 3 bases not matched to a gene. These data originate in a study of T cells after yellow fever vaccination. The TCR sequence derives from a man between 25 and 39 years old who received the YFV17D yellow fever vaccine. The gene calls are TRBV9 and TRBJ2-7, with 10 bases matching TRBD2. The specimen comprised CD4+ T cells sorted from PBMCs, sampled on the day of the yellow fever booster vaccination. DNA of the CDR3: TGTGCCAGCAGCGTAGGGGCTAGCGGGAGCTCCTACGAGCAGTACTTC. Translation gives CASSVGASGSSYEQYF.